This T cell receptor beta chain was captured by sequencing in a study of blood T cells in healthy people across ages. Using a J-beta primer mix together with a sample-barcoded 5' primer, a second PCR was run for about 7 to 12 cycles. TCRdb reprocessed the 5' RACE reads via MiXCR and lists one record per CDR3 protein. The table includes hundreds of thousands of distinct CDR3 sequences, about 55% detected once. The CDR3 is 15 amino acids. Germline loops: CDR1 MNHEY, CDR2 SVGAGI. This clonotype has only a few counts. Mismatch with germline at one junction end may stem from a read error. The genes are TRBV6-5 and TRBJ1-2; D remains unclear. Sample: blood. The origin of this receptor is a man aged 80 or over in good health. CDR3 bases: TGTGCCAGCACCCTGAAGAGCGCGGGGATCTATGACTACACCTTC. Protein sequence: CASTLKSAGIYDYTF.